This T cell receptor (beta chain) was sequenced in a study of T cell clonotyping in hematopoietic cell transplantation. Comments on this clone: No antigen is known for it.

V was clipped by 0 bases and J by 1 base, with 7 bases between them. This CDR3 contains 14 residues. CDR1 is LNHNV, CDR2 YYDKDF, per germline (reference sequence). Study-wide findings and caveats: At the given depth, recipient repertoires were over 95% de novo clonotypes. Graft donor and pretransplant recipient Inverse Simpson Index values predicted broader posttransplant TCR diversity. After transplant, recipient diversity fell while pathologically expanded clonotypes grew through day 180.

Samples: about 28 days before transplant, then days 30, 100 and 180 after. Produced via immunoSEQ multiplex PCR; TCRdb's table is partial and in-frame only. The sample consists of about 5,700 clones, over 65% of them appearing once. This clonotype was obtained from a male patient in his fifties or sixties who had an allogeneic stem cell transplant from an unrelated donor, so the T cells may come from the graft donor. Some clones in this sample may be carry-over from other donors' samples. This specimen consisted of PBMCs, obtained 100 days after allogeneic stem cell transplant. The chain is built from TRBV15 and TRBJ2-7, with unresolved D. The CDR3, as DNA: TGTGCCACCAGCAGAGAAAGACGGTCCTACGAGCAGTACTTC. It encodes CATSRERRSYEQYF.